This T cell receptor beta chain stems from a study of control samples from healthy donors and cancer patients. Only in-frame clones appear in the TCRdb table, and some are missing; sequencing was by immunoSEQ multiplex PCR. Of about 70,000 clones listed, over 75% are singletons. The receptor comes from a woman in her fifties or sixties with head and neck cancer. The sample consisted of PBMCs.

Here the CDR3 reads CAWAGTARGNTIYF. Here the CDR3 DNA reads TGTGCCTGGGCAGGGACAGCTAGGGGAAACACCATATATTTT. This chain connects TRBV30 to TRBJ1-3, with TRBD1 matching over 7 bases. Germline V lookup: CDR1 GTSNPN, CDR2 SVGIG (reference sequence). This CDR3 contains 14 residues. With 5 bases clipped from V and 4 bases from J, the junction kept 8 bases outside the gene matches.